These 30 T cell receptor beta chains came from one sample sequenced in a study of T cell responses to AZD1222 COVID-19 vaccine. The method was immunoSEQ multiplex PCR; TCRdb's version includes in-frame clones alone and lacks a portion of them. The sample includes some 130,000 clones, about 82% of them seen just once. This sample comprised peripheral blood, obtained 28 days after the second dose of the MenACWY control vaccine. The source of these receptors is an adult who received the MenACWY meningococcal vaccine as a control.

The V and J genes are TRBV5-1 and TRBJ1-1; the D is unclear. V was clipped by 7 bases and J by 6 bases, with 10 bases between them. The CDR3 is made up of 11 amino acids. Germline CDR1 is SGHRS and CDR2 is YFSETQ. The CDR3 spells CASGLGPEAFF. The CDR3 nucleotides read TGCGCCAGCGGATTAGGACCTGAAGCTTTCTTT.

This chain uses TRBV24-1 with TRBJ2-3; possibly TRBD2 for D (5 bases). This CDR3 is built from 14 residues. V was pared by 9 bases and J by 6 bases, with 18 bases between. Germline CDR1 and CDR2: KGHDR and SFDVKD. CDR3 loop: CATSLGGSGDTQYF. The CDR3 bases are TGTGCCACCTCATTAGGTGGGAGTGGGGATACGCAGTATTTT.

This clone was detected only a few times. This sequence joins TRBV5-6 and TRBJ2-7, with 11 bases lining up with TRBD2. CDR3 length: 16 amino acids. V was clipped by 1 base and J by 2 bases; unmatched bases: 5. The germline V gene encodes CDR1 SGHDT and CDR2 YYEEEE. CDR3 coding DNA: TGTGCCAGCAGCTTGTATCTAGCGGGAGGAACCTACGAGCAGTACTTC. It translates to CASSLYLAGGTYEQYF.

This chain uses TRBV5-1 with TRBJ1-3; 9 nucleotides match TRBD1. The CDR3 is made up of 15 amino acids. CDR1 is SGHRS, CDR2 YFSETQ, per germline. V gave up 6 bases and J gave up 4 bases; unmatched junction bases: 8. The CDR3 reads CASKPGGQGGNTIYF. For the CDR3, the DNA is TGCGCCAGCAAACCTGGGGGACAGGGAGGAAACACCATATATTTT. Variable domain in full (rest from reference TRBV5-1 and TRBJ1-3): KAGVTQTPRYLIKTRGQQVTLSCSPISGHRSVSWYQQTPGQGLQFLFEYFSETQRNKGNFPGRFSGRQFSNSRSEMNVSTLELGDSALYLCASKPGGQGGNTIYFGEGSWLTVV.

This chain links TRBV11-2 with TRBJ1-3; D remains ambiguous. V was pared by 1 base and J by 4 bases, with 11 bases between. The CDR3 runs to 15 residues. CDR1 and CDR2 (germline): SGHAT, FQNNGV. The CDR3 reads CASSLAGFIGNTIYF. The CDR3 region has the DNA TGTGCCAGCAGCTTAGCAGGCTTTATAGGAAACACCATATATTTT.

This clone has a single count. The chain links TRBV30 to TRBJ2-1; 9 positions agree with TRBD2. The ends lost 4 bases at V and 7 bases at J; junction bases unmatched: 11. The germline gives CDR1 GTSNPN, CDR2 SVGIG (reference sequence). This CDR3 region has 15 residues. The CDR3 loop reads CAWNYGASGKNEQFF. The CDR3 DNA is TGTGCCTGGAACTACGGGGCTAGCGGGAAAAATGAGCAGTTCTTC. Complete variable domain (other parts from reference TRBV30 and TRBJ2-1): SQTIHQWPATLVQPVGSPLSLECTVEGTSNPNLYWYRQAAGRGLQLLFYSVGIGQISSEVPQNLSASRPQDRQFILSSKKLLLSDSGFYLCAWNYGASGKNEQFFGPGTRLTVL.

The chain employs TRBV7-6 and TRBJ2-2; tentative D call: TRBD1 (6 bases). Germline-derived CDR1 and CDR2 are SGHVS and FNYEAQ. Trimming stripped 6 bases from V and 3 bases from J, with 20 bases between. The CDR3 loop spans 17 amino acids. As DNA, the CDR3 is TGTGCCAGCAGGTTGACAGGCCTCCTGGGGGACACCGGGGAGCTGTTTTTT. Residues: CASRLTGLLGDTGELFF. Full variable domain (rest looked up from reference TRBV7-6 and TRBJ2-2): GAGVSQSPRYKVTKRGQDVALRCDPISGHVSLYWYRQALGQGPEFLTYFNYEAQQDKSGLPNDRFSAERPEGSISTLTIQRTEQRDSAMYRCASRLTGLLGDTGELFFGEGSRLTVL.

The rearrangement links TRBV2 to TRBJ1-6; D is possibly TRBD1 (6 bases). Per germline, CDR1 SNHLY and CDR2 FYNNEI. Trimming removed 8 bases from V and 7 bases from J, with 18 bases in between. The CDR3 is 15 residues long. The CDR3 spells CASGGLARGNSPLHF. The CDR3 region has the DNA TGTGCCAGCGGTGGTCTGGCCAGGGGAAATTCACCCCTCCACTTT.

The chain combines TRBV4-1 with TRBJ1-2; the D gene is possibly TRBD1 (5 bases). The V end was cut by 1 base, the J end by 6 bases, with 21 bases between. Germline V gene lookup returns CDR1 MGHRA and CDR2 YSYEKL. This CDR3 is built from 17 residues. As DNA, the CDR3 is TGCGCCAGCAGCCAAGGGGGGAGGGGCGCAGGGAAGGATGGCTACACCTTC. The encoded protein is CASSQGGRGAGKDGYTF.

The V gene is TRBV6-2 or TRBV6-3, the J gene TRBJ2-7; D unresolved. CDR1 MNHEY and CDR2 SVGEGT come from the germline V gene. Trimming shortened V by 2 bases and J by 5 bases, and 10 bases separated the two germline ends. The CDR3 is made up of 13 amino acids. As DNA, the CDR3 is TGTGCCAGCAGTTACGCACCTAGTGACGAGCAGTACGTC. It codes for CASSYAPSDEQYV.

This sequence joins TRBV19 and TRBJ2-7; 8 bases align to TRBD2. V was clipped by 4 bases and J by 3 bases; unmatched bases: 5. This CDR3 has 14 amino acids. CDR1 LNHDA and CDR2 SQIVND come from the germline V gene (reference sequence). CDR3 residues: CASSTIAGHYEQYF. CDR3 DNA: TGTGCCAGTAGTACAATAGCGGGGCACTACGAGCAGTACTTC.

The genes are TRBV4-2 and TRBJ1-2; tentative D call: TRBD1 (5 bases). The ends were cut back, 4 bases at V and 5 bases at J, with 8 bases in the middle. This CDR3 region has 12 residues. The germline V gene encodes CDR1 LGHNA and CDR2 YNFKEQ. The CDR3: CASSPGVYGYTF. CDR3 sequence (DNA): TGTGCCAGCAGCCCGGGGGTTTATGGCTACACCTTC.

This clone was found many times. The chain carries TRBV19 and TRBJ1-6; D not certain. Deletions cut 5 bases from V and 13 bases from J, with 15 bases between. Germline CDR1 is LNHDA and CDR2 is SQIVND (reference sequence). The CDR3 runs 13 residues. CDR3 sequence reads: CASSFLGDTPLHF. The CDR3 region has the DNA TGTGCCAGTAGTTTCCTTGGGGATACGCCCCTCCACTTT.

V usage is TRBV6-5 and J usage is TRBJ2-6, with 7 bases identical to TRBD2. Germline V gene lookup returns CDR1 MNHEY and CDR2 SVGAGI. The CDR3 runs to 14 residues. CDR3 protein: CVIAGSSGANVLTF. The CDR3, as DNA: TGTGTAATAGCGGGCAGCTCTGGGGCCAACGTCCTGACTTTC.

The chain joins TRBV10-1 to TRBJ1-1; 8 nucleotides match TRBD1. CDR1 is WNHNN, CDR2 SYGVQD, per germline (reference sequence). The CDR3 loop spans 19 amino acids. V lost 2 bases and J lost 1; bases outside the gene matches: 15. This chain's CDR3 is CASSETTILSGTGNTEAFF. The CDR3 region has the DNA TGCGCCAGCAGTGAGACCACCATCCTATCCGGGACAGGGAACACTGAAGCTTTCTTT.

The chain couples TRBV7-9 to TRBJ1-6, with 11 bases lining up with TRBD1. The CDR3 extends over 15 amino acids. Germline V lookup: CDR1 SEHNR, CDR2 FQNEAQ (reference sequence). V trimming: 6 bases; J trimming: 6 bases; junction bases outside the gene matches: 4. The CDR3, as DNA: TGTGCCAGCAGGTGGACAGGGGGCTCTAATTCACCCCTCCACTTT. This encodes CASRWTGGSNSPLHF.

V gene TRBV11-3 combines with J gene TRBJ2-1, with TRBD2 identical over 8 bases. The CDR3 loop spans 16 amino acids. Trimming cost V 1 base and J 4 bases; bases outside gene matches: 6. Per the germline V gene, CDR1 is SGHNT and CDR2 is YENEEA. The CDR3, as DNA: TGTGCCAGCAGCTTAGTCGGGGGGGAAAGGTACAATGAGCAGTTCTTC. Translating gives CASSLVGGERYNEQFF.

V gene TRBV6-2 or TRBV6-3 combines with J gene TRBJ1-5, with 8 positions matching TRBD1. CDR1 is MNHEY and CDR2 is SVGEGT in the germline V gene. This CDR3 is built from 14 residues. V trimming: 7 bases; J trimming: 5 bases; junction bases outside the gene matches: 7. For the CDR3, the DNA is TGTGCCAGCACCCCACAGGGGGTATATCAGCCCCAGCATTTT. It specifies CASTPQGVYQPQHF.

The V and J genes are TRBV6-5 and TRBJ1-5; the D is unclear. The CDR3 runs 15 residues. V was cut by 6 bases and J by 1 base, with 13 bases left in between. CDR1 and CDR2 (germline): MNHEY, SVGAGI. CDR3 sequence reads: CASSWIGESNQPQHF. CDR3 DNA sequence: TGTGCCAGCAGCTGGATCGGTGAGAGCAATCAGCCCCAGCATTTT.

The V call is TRBV4-1, the J call TRBJ1-6; D uncertain. Trimming removed 1 base at V and 13 bases at J, with 11 bases between. The germline gives CDR1 MGHRA, CDR2 YSYEKL. CDR3 length equals 13 residues. Here the CDR3 DNA reads TGCGCCAGCAGCCAAGCCCTAGGAGGGCCCCTCCACTTT. Amino acids: CASSQALGGPLHF.

The J gene is TRBJ2-2, the V gene TRBV5-4, with D hard to call. Germline CDR1 reads SGHNT; CDR2 reads YYREEE (reference sequence). Trimming stripped 3 bases from V and 7 bases from J, with 10 bases between. The CDR3 is 13 amino acids. Here the CDR3 reads CASSSGEVGELFF. The CDR3 DNA follows: TGTGCCAGCAGCTCCGGAGAGGTCGGGGAGCTGTTTTTT.

The chain couples TRBV19 to TRBJ1-4; D remains unclear. V lost 3 bases and J lost 8, with 13 bases in between. CDR1 LNHDA and CDR2 SQIVND come from the germline V gene (reference sequence). This CDR3 contains 14 residues. CDR3 in DNA: TGTGCCAGTAGTATCCCCGGGGTGGAGGAAAAACTGTTTTTT. Protein sequence: CASSIPGVEEKLFF.

This chain links TRBV24-1 with TRBJ2-1, with D possibly being TRBD1 or TRBD2 (6 bases each). Trimming cost V 4 bases and J 5 bases, with 17 bases left between them. From germline, CDR1 is KGHDR and CDR2 SFDVKD. The CDR3 loop spans 16 amino acids. The CDR3 sequence is CATSEGTGRGHNEQFF. Written as DNA, the CDR3 is TGTGCCACCAGTGAGGGGACGGGACGGGGGCACAATGAGCAGTTCTTC.

This clone was observed once. The chain uses TRBV24-1 and TRBJ2-3; D tentatively reads TRBD1 or TRBD2 (6 bases each). Germline CDR1 reads KGHDR; CDR2 reads SFDVKD. CDR3 size: 14 residues. V dropped 8 bases and J dropped 4 bases, with 15 bases sitting between them. The CDR3 DNA reads TGTGCCACCAAGGGTAAGGGGGGCGCAGATACGCAGTATTTT. Translated, it gives CATKGKGGADTQYF.

This chain joins TRBV7-9 and TRBJ1-1; D is uncertain. The V end was cut by 2 bases, the J end by 4 bases, with 17 bases between. Per germline, CDR1 SEHNR and CDR2 FQNEAQ (reference sequence). This CDR3 has 16 residues. The CDR3 sequence: CASSLSPGLKVTEAFF. The CDR3 DNA reads TGTGCCAGCAGCTTATCCCCAGGACTTAAGGTCACTGAAGCTTTCTTT.

The rearrangement uses TRBV6-4 and TRBJ2-6, with TRBD1 matching 8 bases. Germline lookup yields CDR1 MRHNA and CDR2 SNTAGT. V was pared by 9 bases and J by 4 bases, with 11 bases of the junction left unmatched. This CDR3 is built from 16 residues. CDR3 loop: CASRGQGAPGANVLTF. The CDR3 coding sequence is TGTGCCAGTCGGGGGCAGGGGGCGCCCGGGGCCAACGTCCTGACTTTC.

The chain is built from TRBV2 and TRBJ1-6; D may be TRBD1 (5 bases). In germline, CDR1 is SNHLY, CDR2 FYNNEI. This CDR3 comprises 14 residues. The V gene lost 6 bases and the J gene lost 10 bases, with 16 bases spanning the gap. CDR3 in amino acids: CASRRWGGESPLHF. CDR3 nucleotide sequence: TGTGCCAGCAGGAGGTGGGGCGGTGAATCACCCCTCCACTTT.

V is TRBV14 and J is TRBJ2-3; D not certain. V shed 0 bases and J shed 2 bases, with 9 bases lying between them. Per the germline V gene, CDR1 is SGHDN and CDR2 is FVKESK. The CDR3 is made up of 15 amino acids. This CDR3 reads CASSQEGSHTDTQYF. The CDR3, as DNA: TGTGCCAGCAGCCAAGAGGGATCCCACACAGATACGCAGTATTTT.

This clone was detected a few times. The J gene is TRBJ2-3, the V gene TRBV19; D gene unclear. Germline CDR1 LNHDA, CDR2 SQIVND (reference sequence). The CDR3 runs to 12 residues. V lost 1 base and J 6 bases, leaving 5 bases between the germline ends. CDR3 protein: CASSIGLDTQYF. As DNA, the CDR3 is TGTGCCAGTAGTATAGGTCTGGATACGCAGTATTTT.

The chain carries TRBV7-3 and TRBJ2-2; either TRBD1 or TRBD2 may fit D (5 bases each). There are 15 residues in the CDR3. Germline values: CDR1 SGHTA, CDR2 FQGTGA. Deletions cut 5 bases from V and 5 bases from J, with 15 bases between. The CDR3 loop is CASSPGTFGTGELFF. Here the CDR3 DNA reads TGTGCCAGCAGCCCGGGGACCTTTGGGACCGGGGAGCTGTTTTTT. The full variable domain, its missing parts supplied by reference TRBV7-3 and TRBJ2-2, is GAGVSQTPSNKVTEKGKYVELRCDPISGHTALYWYRQSLGQGPEFLIYFQGTGAADDSGLPNDRFFAVRPEGSVSTLKIQRTERGDSAVYLCASSPGTFGTGELFFGEGSRLTVL.